This T cell receptor beta chain was obtained from a study of blood T cell repertoires in COVID-19 (dated by TCRdb to 2019 to 2021). Context from the whole study: The collaborator samples originated in the United States, Italy and Spain and spanned the acute and convalescent phases of COVID-19. The material from the prospective study consisted of cDNA or gDNA derived from T cells, B-cell-depleted T cells, or PBMCs. The dataset comprised deeply sampled blood TCRbeta repertoires from subjects exposed to, actively infected with, or recovered from COVID-19. The repertoires were released in a freely available public database intended as a resource for research on the immune response to SARS-CoV-2. The samples were drawn from two sources: the first 160 participants of the ongoing ImmuneRACE study, and 950 to 1,500 subjects contributed by 6 global collaborators. A de-identified subject ID, COVID-19 status, age in years and sex were almost always included in the sample metadata. Where available, HLA class I and class II types were obtained from metadata supplied by the sample provider rather than from assay-based typing.

Participants in the prospective study were aged about 18 to 95 years, lived in some 24 United States geographic areas, and enrolled through a virtual design. Cohort assignment in the prospective study relied on participant-reported clinical history from a screening survey and a study questionnaire. ImmuneRACE Cohort 3 recovered participants were defined by two consecutive negative NP/OP PCR tests, healthcare professional clearance, or symptom resolution. Mobile phlebotomists in the prospective study collected whole blood, serum and a nasopharyngeal or oropharyngeal swab from every participant. Prospective study participants could optionally give additional blood draws and questionnaires over an approximately two-month period. Blood samples from the prospective study were shipped frozen or at room temperature prior to DNA extraction. The full study reports these points: The amount of clinical and demographic metadata varied by source and participant and was provided uncurated.

TCRbeta CDR3 regions were amplified from genomic DNA using the immunoSEQ Assay, a bias-controlled multiplex PCR. The authors' analysis ran thus. The number of nucleated cells in each sample was estimated from the amplification of reference gene primers within the assay. To quantify the absolute abundance of each unique TCRbeta CDR3 rearrangement, sequence reads were collapsed and filtered. For each sample, productive Simpson clonality was calculated as the square root of Simpson's diversity index across productive rearrangements. What TCRdb holds here is the immuneACCESS table cut down to in-frame rearrangements. Part of the clones is not present; checked against another copy, under half of the missing clones reflect an unresolved V gene, and the others are unexplained. That table supplies the V and J calls and clone size; D and trimming were determined from the DNA. This sample comprises 200,000 to 250,000 clones, approximately 78% of them detected only once. Nearly 9.5% of the sample is in the top ten clones.

In regard to this clone: Its antigen has not been determined. Base qualities are not at hand, and no much larger clone is one base apart.

The CDR3 goes from the cysteine to the phenylalanine over 12 residues. Only the CDR3 portion is preserved as DNA: 36 bases, with reading frame beginning at the first base. Per the germline V gene (reference sequence), LGHDT is the CDR1 and YNNKEL is the CDR2. V and J lose 4 bases and 3 bases, and a span of 4 bases separates them. The chain is made from TRBV3-1 (or the pseudogene TRBV3-2) and TRBJ1-3; no D gene is confidently identified. The clonotype originates from a man aged 40-55 years who had recovered from COVID-19. What was sequenced was PBMCs or T cells enriched from blood (not recorded which). The base sequence is TGTGCCAGCAGCCCAGTTGGAAACACCATATATTTT. This gives the protein CASSPVGNTIYF.